A selection of T cell receptor beta chains follows, all from one sample in a study of immune cell composition in non-small cell lung cancer. Clones were sequenced by immunoSEQ multiplex PCR, and TCRdb holds only the in-frame ones, with some missing. The sample lists approximately 6,700 clones; under 70% were seen once. Sequencing was performed on non-adjacent lung tissue. All receptors come from a human donor with non-small cell lung cancer. Each CDR3 is given with its conserved first and last residue. Fields, in order: D gene, J gene, V gene, CDR3 protein. D genes are given only for firm matches.

>.|TRBJ2-1|TRBV2
CASSELNEQFF
>TRBD2|TRBJ2-7|TRBV28
CASSPSGGAHEQYF
>TRBD2|TRBJ2-7|TRBV6-1
CASSGSTSLVVEQYF
>TRBD1|TRBJ2-7|TRBV18
CASSRGTGSYEQYF
>.|TRBJ1-4|TRBV19
CASRRGRTANEKLFF
>.|TRBJ1-5|TRBV27
CASSPLIHSGGNQPQHF
>.|TRBJ2-2|TRBV28
CATSPRQHTGELFF
>.|TRBJ2-6|TRBV11-2
CASSLAGAGANVLTF
>.|TRBJ2-3|TRBV30
CAWRQGTDTQYF
>TRBD1|TRBJ2-3|TRBV2
CASSEDRGTDTQYF
>.|TRBJ1-5|TRBV4-1
CASSQVPGSNQPQHF
>.|TRBJ1-3|TRBV9
CASSGTGTPLGNTIYF
>TRBD1|TRBJ2-2|TRBV7-2
CASSLYDRDTGELFF
>.|TRBJ2-1|TRBV19
CASSKWDWQQFF
>.|TRBJ1-2|TRBV27
CASSPSSRTDFYGYTF
>.|TRBJ1-2|TRBV30
CAWSDSLIQGFYGYTF
>TRBD1|TRBJ1-5|TRBV28
CASSPGTAFREPQHF
>.|TRBJ1-1|TRBV27
CASGYGRPSGTEAFF
>.|TRBJ2-5|TRBV28
CASSSLPLGAKETQYF
>.|TRBJ2-3|TRBV30
CAWTPFSDTQYF
>TRBD2|TRBJ2-1|TRBV6-1
CASSELDDPGTSPYEQFF
>TRBD1|TRBJ2-5|TRBV19
CASSMRGQGAEKTQYF
>.|TRBJ2-2|TRBV27
CASSQNTGELFF